Below are 13 T cell receptor beta chains sequenced from a single sample in a study of regulatory T cells in long-lasting Graves disease. Time point indicated: newly diagnosed GD, antithyroid drugs for less than 3 months. The TCR library was prepared using RNA isolated from PBMCs. With iRepertoire HTBI primers and Arm-PCR of CDR3 regions, TCR beta libraries were built. MiXCR, applied by TCRdb to the multiplex PCR reads, yields one record per CDR3 protein. This table holds roughly 420,000 distinct CDR3 sequences, roughly 15% found once. These same data were also listed under a study on T cells in Graves' hyperthyroidism and ophthalmopathy.

The source was peripheral blood mononuclear cells (PBMCs), collected at new diagnosis, from a patient treated with antithyroid drugs. The receptors shown here come from a woman aged 18-29 years with Graves disease.

This rearrangement joins TRBV2 to TRBJ2-7, with TRBD2 identical over 8 bases. This CDR3 is built from 13 residues. V shed 8 bases and J 2 bases; nucleotides not matched to a gene: 5. Germline CDR1 SNHLY, CDR2 FYNNEI. This chain's CDR3 is CASGSGRAYEQYF. Written as DNA, the CDR3 is TGTGCCAGCGGGTCCGGGAGGGCCTACGAGCAGTACTTC.

This clonotype was recorded many times. The chain has TRBV6-5 and TRBJ2-7; no firm D call. V dropped 0 bases and J dropped 4 bases, with 10 bases sitting between them. The germline gives CDR1 MNHEY, CDR2 SVGAGI. The CDR3 totals 14 residues. This chain's CDR3 is CASSYSRLPYEQYF. The DNA of the CDR3 is TGTGCCAGCAGTTACTCCAGGCTGCCTTACGAGCAGTACTTC.

This clonotype was counted only a few times. The chain carries TRBV20-1 and TRBJ1-3; 8 bases line up with TRBD1. The CDR3 runs 14 residues. V lost 6 bases and J lost 0; bases outside the gene matches: 4. CDR1 is DFQATT, CDR2 SNEGSKA, per germline (reference sequence). The CDR3 spells CSAGQDSSGNTIYF. Here the CDR3 DNA reads TGCAGTGCGGGACAGGACAGCTCTGGAAACACCATATATTTT.

There are many counts of this clonotype. This chain uses TRBV27 with TRBJ1-5; D not resolved. CDR1 and CDR2 (germline): MNHEY, SMNVEV (reference sequence). This CDR3 is built from 13 residues. V shed 5 bases and J shed 0 bases, with 5 bases lying between them. The CDR3 nucleotides are TGTGCCAGCAGTACTTATAGCAATCAGCCCCAGCATTTT. Encoded protein: CASSTYSNQPQHF.

This clonotype showed up just a few times. The chain recombines TRBV4-1 with TRBJ2-1, with D possibly TRBD2 on 5 matching bases. CDR3 length: 18 residues. V was pared by 0 bases and J by 0 bases, with 15 bases between. Germline-derived CDR1 and CDR2 are MGHRA and YSYEKL. The CDR3 DNA reads as TGCGCCAGCAGCCAAGATCAGCGGACGGGGAGCTCCTACAATGAGCAGTTCTTC. Protein sequence: CASSQDQRTGSSYNEQFF.

The table lists this clonotype with a few counts. This may arise from a read error, as a much more abundant clone is one base away. The chain joins TRBV20-1 to TRBJ2-1; D might be TRBD1 or TRBD2, each matching 5 bases. Germline V lookup: CDR1 DFQATT, CDR2 SNEGSKA (reference sequence). The V and J ends lost 6 bases and 4 bases respectively, with 13 bases between them. The CDR3 extends over 13 amino acids. CDR3 residues: CSAGDGLYNEQFF. DNA for the CDR3: TGCAGTGCGGGGGACGGACTGTACAATGAGCAGTTCTTC.

This clonotype was detected many times. The chain has TRBV11-3 and TRBJ2-7, with D tentatively TRBD2 (6 bases). This CDR3 contains 14 residues. Per germline, CDR1 SGHNT and CDR2 YENEEA. V gave up 3 bases and J gave up 1 base, with 10 bases separating them. The CDR3 DNA follows: TGTGCCAGCAGCTTGGCGGGGAAATCCTACGAGCAGTACTTC. This codes for CASSLAGKSYEQYF.

This clonotype occurred a few times. This chain links TRBV20-1 with TRBJ2-7, with D unclear. This CDR3 is 14 amino acids long. Germline CDR1 reads DFQATT; CDR2 reads SNEGSKA (reference sequence). Between the trimmed V and J ends, which lost 3 bases and 3 bases, there was a span of 15 bases. This chain's CDR3 is CSASWSGPNYEQYF. The CDR3 nucleotides read TGCAGTGCTAGTTGGAGTGGACCGAACTACGAGCAGTACTTC.

This clonotype appeared many times. In DNA form, the CDR3 reads TGCAGTGCGGTGGGGCTAGCCCTGACGGATACGCAGTATTTT. Its translation: CSAVGLALTDTQYF. The J gene is TRBJ2-3, the V gene TRBV20-1; D possibly uses TRBD1 or TRBD2 (5 bases each). The ends were cut back, 6 bases at V and 6 bases at J, with 19 bases in the middle. This CDR3 is built from 14 residues. Germline values: CDR1 DFQATT, CDR2 SNEGSKA (reference sequence).

This clonotype was seen ten or more times. The chain combines TRBV7-9 with TRBJ1-1; D is unclear. Germline V lookup: CDR1 SEHNR, CDR2 FQNEAQ (reference sequence). Trimming stripped 5 bases from V and 3 bases from J, with 10 bases between. The CDR3 has 13 residues. CDR3 region: CASSETVDTEAFF. In DNA form, the CDR3 reads TGTGCCAGCAGCGAGACCGTGGACACTGAAGCTTTCTTT.

In this sample, this clonotype turned up a few times. The V gene is TRBV4-1, the J gene TRBJ1-4; the D gene is possibly TRBD1 (6 bases). In germline, CDR1 is MGHRA, CDR2 YSYEKL. The CDR3 sequence is 15 residues long. Trimming shortened V by 4 bases and J by 4 bases, and 13 bases separated the two germline ends. CDR3 region: CASSPLGGRNEKLFF. The CDR3 bases are TGCGCCAGCAGCCCGTTGGGGGGCCGTAATGAAAAACTGTTTTTT.

This clonotype turned up a few times. A junction end diverges from the germline sequence, so it may reflect a read error. The CDR3 DNA is TGTGCCAGCGGCCTCTCTAGAGCGGGAGAAATAGTCTTC. It translates to CASGLSRAGEIVF. The V call is TRBV7-3, the J call TRBJ2-1; 8 positions agree with TRBD2. CDR3 size: 13 residues. CDR1 and CDR2 (germline): SGHTA, FQGTGA.

This clonotype was observed many times. V gene TRBV3-1 combines with J gene TRBJ1-5; 12 bases fit TRBD1. J lost 6 bases, V lost 3 bases, and 3 bases had no gene match. Germline V gene data show CDR1 as LGHDT and CDR2 as YNNKEL (reference sequence). This CDR3 has 15 amino acids. The CDR3 is CASSQGTGGIQPQHF. The CDR3 DNA is TGTGCCAGCAGCCAGGGGACAGGGGGCATTCAGCCCCAGCATTTT.